Below are 20 T cell receptor beta chains sequenced from a single sample in a study of T-cell reconstitution after alpha-beta-depleted transplantation in children. For TCRbeta, the library was prepared with unique molecular identifiers. TCRdb reprocessed the PCR reads via MiXCR and lists one record per CDR3 protein. The sample lists 100,000 or so distinct CDR3 sequences; around 15% were seen once. The sample in question was PBMCs, mostly from graft donor cells, obtained 180 days after TCRalphabeta/CD19-depleted stem cell transplant. These receptors all stem from a male patient aged 2 to 10 who had a stem cell transplant for acute lymphoblastic leukemia, so the T cells may come from the graft donor.

The chain employs TRBV6-1 and TRBJ1-5; TRBD1 might be the D (6 bases). The CDR3 spans 17 residues. Germline V gene lookup returns CDR1 MNHNS and CDR2 SASEGT. Trimming took 5 bases from V and 7 from J, leaving 24 bases between them. In DNA form, the CDR3 reads TGTGCCAGCAGTCCCCGCGTGGGGGCGGGGGTTGACCAGCCCCAGCATTTT. This sequence encodes CASSPRVGAGVDQPQHF.

This clonotype was seen a handful of times. The genes are TRBV6-5 and TRBJ2-3, with 11 bases matching TRBD2. V was clipped by 2 bases and J by 1 base; unmatched bases: 2. Germline values: CDR1 MNHEY, CDR2 SVGAGI. The CDR3 is 16 residues long. CDR3 protein: CASSYLLAGGTDTQYF. In nucleotides, the CDR3 is TGTGCCAGCAGTTACCTACTAGCGGGGGGCACAGATACGCAGTATTTT.

This clonotype was counted only a few times. The chain is built from TRBV4-1 and TRBJ1-2; 7 bases line up with TRBD1. The CDR3 covers 16 residues. The junction had 16 bases not matched to a gene; V was cut back by 8 bases and J by 4 bases. The germline V gene encodes CDR1 MGHRA and CDR2 YSYEKL. CDR3 sequence: CASGSGSGQASYGYTF. The CDR3 nucleotides are TGCGCCAGCGGGAGCGGAAGCGGACAGGCGTCCTATGGCTACACCTTC.

This clonotype appeared many times. V gene TRBV29-1 combines with J gene TRBJ1-5; 7 bases agree with TRBD1. V lost 6 bases, J lost 4 bases, and 6 bases stayed unmatched. Germline CDR1 is SQVTM and CDR2 is ANQGSEA. This CDR3 comprises 13 residues. The CDR3 sequence is CSVAGTDNQPQHF. As DNA, the CDR3 is TGCAGCGTCGCCGGGACAGATAATCAGCCCCAGCATTTT. Filled out from reference TRBV29-1 and TRBJ1-5, the complete variable domain reads SAVISQKPSRDICQRGTSLTIQCQVDSQVTMMFWYRQQPGQSLTLIATANQGSEATYESGFVIDKFPISRPNLTFSTLTVSNMSPEDSSIYLCSVAGTDNQPQHFGDGTRLSIL.

This clonotype was observed a few times. This chain uses TRBV7-4 with TRBJ2-7; the D is unclear. With 1 base removed from V and 7 bases from J, the gap between germline ends came to 8 bases. The CDR3 has 12 residues. Germline V gene sequence: CDR1 SGHVT, CDR2 SQSDAQ. CDR3 sequence reads: CASSLDVGEQYF. As DNA, the CDR3 is TGTGCCAGCAGCTTAGACGTGGGGGAGCAGTACTTC.

The rearrangement links TRBV5-1 to TRBJ2-5; the D gene is possibly TRBD2 (7 bases). CDR1 and CDR2 (germline): SGHRS, YFSETQ. This CDR3 has 15 amino acids. V lost 0 bases and J lost 5, with 14 bases in between. The CDR3 sequence: CASSLGPEGGETQYF. The CDR3 nucleotides are TGCGCCAGCAGCTTGGGACCGGAGGGGGGGGAGACCCAGTACTTC.

This clonotype has ten or more counts. CDR3 DNA: TGTGCCAGCAGCCCGGGAACTTTGGGCACTGAAGCTTTCTTT. It translates to CASSPGTLGTEAFF. V gene TRBV5-5 combines with J gene TRBJ1-1; D call uncertain. The CDR3 covers 14 residues. Trimming shortened V by 4 bases and J by 4 bases, and 14 bases separated the two germline ends. Germline CDR1 SGHKS, CDR2 YYEKEE (reference sequence). The complete variable domain, with remaining parts taken from reference TRBV5-5 and TRBJ1-1, reads DAGVTQSPTHLIKTRGQQVTLRCSPISGHKSVSWYQQVLGQGPQFIFQYYEKEERGRGNFPDRFSARQFPNYSSELNVNALLLGDSALYLCASSPGTLGTEAFFGQGTRLTVV.

The gene calls are TRBV6-1 and TRBJ2-3; no reliable D call. Trimming shortened V by 1 base and J by 6 bases, and 8 bases separated the two germline ends. CDR1 is MNHNS and CDR2 is SASEGT in the germline V gene. This CDR3 spans 13 amino acids. CDR3 sequence: CASSEENTDTQYF. The CDR3 coding sequence is TGTGCCAGCAGTGAAGAAAACACGGATACGCAGTATTTT.

This clonotype was detected only a few times. V and J are TRBV20-1 and TRBJ2-3; TRBD2 aligns across 7 bases. The ends lost 3 bases at V and 6 bases at J; junction bases unmatched: 6. The CDR3 consists of 13 residues. The germline gives CDR1 DFQATT, CDR2 SNEGSKA (reference sequence). CDR3 sequence reads: CSARGGSGDTQYF. For the CDR3, the DNA is TGCAGTGCTAGGGGCGGGAGCGGGGATACGCAGTATTTT.

In DNA form, the CDR3 reads TGTGCCAGCAGCCAAGACGCGAACTTCCCCTATAATTCACCCCTCCACTTT. Amino acid sequence: CASSQDANFPYNSPLHF. V is TRBV3-1 and J is TRBJ1-6; no reliable D call. The CDR3 extends over 17 amino acids. Trimming took off 0 bases at V and 2 bases at J, with 11 bases between the two ends. Germline V gene sequence: CDR1 LGHDT, CDR2 YNNKEL (reference sequence).

This clonotype was counted between two and nine times. The V and J genes are TRBV5-1 and TRBJ2-3, with D possibly TRBD1 on 6 matching bases. Per germline, CDR1 SGHRS and CDR2 YFSETQ. CDR3 length: 14 residues. Deletions cut 0 bases from V and 6 bases from J, with 11 bases between. CDR3 in amino acids: CASSLDRVGDTQYF. CDR3 bases: TGCGCCAGCAGCTTGGACAGGGTAGGGGATACGCAGTATTTT. Complete variable domain (other parts from reference TRBV5-1 and TRBJ2-3): KAGVTQTPRYLIKTRGQQVTLSCSPISGHRSVSWYQQTPGQGLQFLFEYFSETQRNKGNFPGRFSGRQFSNSRSEMNVSTLELGDSALYLCASSLDRVGDTQYFGPGTRLTVL.

This clonotype was seen a few times. V and J are TRBV20-1 and TRBJ2-3; D is unclear. The germline V and J ends were trimmed by 2 bases and 8 bases, with 17 bases remaining between them. The CDR3 loop spans 14 amino acids. Germline CDR1 and CDR2: DFQATT and SNEGSKA (reference sequence). Here the CDR3 reads CSARSPRGKGTQYF. CDR3 DNA: TGCAGTGCTAGATCACCAAGAGGAAAGGGTACGCAGTATTTT.

V gene TRBV20-1 combines with J gene TRBJ2-7; D uncertain. With 1 base removed from V and 0 bases from J, the gap between germline ends came to 10 bases. This CDR3 region has 14 residues. Germline V gives CDR1 DFQATT, CDR2 SNEGSKA (reference sequence). The CDR3 spells CSARARFSSYEQYF. The CDR3 DNA follows: TGCAGTGCTAGAGCCCGATTCAGCTCCTACGAGCAGTACTTC.

This chain connects TRBV5-1 to TRBJ2-2, with TRBD2 matching over 8 bases. The junction had 4 bases not matched to a gene; V was cut back by 0 bases and J by 6 bases. CDR3 size: 15 residues. CDR1 is SGHRS, CDR2 YFSETQ, per germline. CDR3 protein: CASSLAGGRAGELFF. In DNA, the CDR3 is TGCGCCAGCAGCTTGGCGGGGGGGCGCGCCGGGGAGCTGTTTTTT.

The rearrangement uses TRBV7-9 and TRBJ2-1; TRBD2 matches 9 bases. CDR3 length equals 13 residues. V dropped 4 bases and J dropped 10; count of bases not matched to a gene: 5. Germline V gene data show CDR1 as SEHNR and CDR2 as FQNEAQ (reference sequence). The CDR3 loop is CASSCPLAGEQFF. For the CDR3, the DNA is TGTGCCAGCAGCTGCCCCCTAGCGGGGGAGCAGTTCTTC.

This chain connects TRBV29-1 to TRBJ1-2; D uncertain. Germline V gene sequence: CDR1 SQVTM, CDR2 ANQGSEA. The CDR3 has 13 residues. Trimming shortened V by 7 bases and J by 0 bases, and 12 bases separated the two germline ends. The CDR3 is CSAEHPPNYGYTF. The CDR3 region has the DNA TGCAGCGCCGAGCACCCACCTAACTATGGCTACACCTTC. Filled out from reference TRBV29-1 and TRBJ1-2, the complete variable domain reads SAVISQKPSRDICQRGTSLTIQCQVDSQVTMMFWYRQQPGQSLTLIATANQGSEATYESGFVIDKFPISRPNLTFSTLTVSNMSPEDSSIYLCSAEHPPNYGYTFGSGTRLTVV.

The V gene is TRBV19, the J gene TRBJ2-2; TRBD1 might be the D (5 bases). This CDR3 is 14 amino acids long. From germline, CDR1 is LNHDA and CDR2 SQIVND (reference sequence). V lost 7 bases to trimming and J lost 2 bases, with 11 bases between them. Here the CDR3 reads CASTPGYNTGELFF. DNA of the CDR3: TGTGCCAGTACCCCAGGGTACAACACCGGGGAGCTGTTTTTT.

V gene TRBV3-1 combines with J gene TRBJ1-1, with D unclear. The length of the CDR3 is 13 residues. Trimming pared 5 bases from V and 4 bases from J, leaving 11 bases between. The germline V gene has CDR1 LGHDT and CDR2 YNNKEL (reference sequence). The CDR3 protein is CASSRNRATEAFF. For the CDR3, the DNA is TGTGCCAGCAGCAGAAATAGGGCCACTGAAGCTTTCTTT.

This chain links TRBV12-3 or TRBV12-4 with TRBJ1-3; D unresolved. This CDR3 region has 16 residues. V gave up 4 bases and J gave up 2 bases, with 15 bases separating them. CDR3 residues: CASSWIGRWAGNTIYF. DNA for the CDR3: TGTGCCAGCAGTTGGATAGGGAGATGGGCTGGAAACACCATATATTTT.

This clonotype was seen a handful of times. The rearrangement links TRBV18 to TRBJ1-2; D unclear. CDR1 and CDR2 from the germline V gene are KGHSH and LQKENI. The ends were cut back, 6 bases at V and 2 bases at J, with 13 bases in the middle. The CDR3 loop spans 14 amino acids. This chain's CDR3 is CASSPPTGNYGYTF. CDR3 coding DNA: TGTGCCAGCTCTCCCCCTACCGGGAACTATGGCTACACCTTC.